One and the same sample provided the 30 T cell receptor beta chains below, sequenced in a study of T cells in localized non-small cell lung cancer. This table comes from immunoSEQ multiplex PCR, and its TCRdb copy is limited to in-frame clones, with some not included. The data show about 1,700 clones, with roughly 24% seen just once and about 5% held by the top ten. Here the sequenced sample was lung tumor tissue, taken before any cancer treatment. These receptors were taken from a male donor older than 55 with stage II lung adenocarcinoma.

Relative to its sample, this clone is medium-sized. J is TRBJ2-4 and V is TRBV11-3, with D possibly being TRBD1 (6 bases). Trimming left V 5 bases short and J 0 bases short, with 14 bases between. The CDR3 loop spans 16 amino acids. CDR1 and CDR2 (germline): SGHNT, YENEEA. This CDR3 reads CASSQQGPLAKNIQYF. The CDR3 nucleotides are TGTGCCAGCAGCCAACAGGGACCACTAGCCAAAAACATTCAGTACTTC.

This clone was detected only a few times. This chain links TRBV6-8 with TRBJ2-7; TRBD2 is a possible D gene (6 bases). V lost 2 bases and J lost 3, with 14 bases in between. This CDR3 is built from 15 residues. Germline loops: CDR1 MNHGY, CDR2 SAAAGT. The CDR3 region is CASSYGWGVNYEQYF. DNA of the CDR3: TGTGCCAGCAGTTACGGCTGGGGGGTTAACTACGAGCAGTACTTC.

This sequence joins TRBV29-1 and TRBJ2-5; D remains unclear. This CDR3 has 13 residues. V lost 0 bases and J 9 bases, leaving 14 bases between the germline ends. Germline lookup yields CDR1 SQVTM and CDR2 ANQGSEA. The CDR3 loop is CSVEEVDGMAQYF. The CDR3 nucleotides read TGCAGCGTTGAAGAGGTAGACGGCATGGCCCAGTACTTC.

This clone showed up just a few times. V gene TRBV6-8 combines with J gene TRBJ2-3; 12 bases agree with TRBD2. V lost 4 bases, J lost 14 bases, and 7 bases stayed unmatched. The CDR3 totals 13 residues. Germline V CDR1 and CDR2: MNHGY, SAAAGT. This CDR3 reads CASSLGLAGGRYF. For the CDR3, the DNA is TGTGCCAGCAGTTTAGGCCTAGCGGGGGGGCGGTATTTT.

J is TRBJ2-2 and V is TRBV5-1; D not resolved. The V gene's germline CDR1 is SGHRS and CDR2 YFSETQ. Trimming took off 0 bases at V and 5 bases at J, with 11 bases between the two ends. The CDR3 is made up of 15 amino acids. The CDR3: CASSLDGVGTGELFF. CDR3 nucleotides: TGCGCCAGCAGCTTGGACGGAGTAGGAACCGGGGAGCTGTTTTTT.

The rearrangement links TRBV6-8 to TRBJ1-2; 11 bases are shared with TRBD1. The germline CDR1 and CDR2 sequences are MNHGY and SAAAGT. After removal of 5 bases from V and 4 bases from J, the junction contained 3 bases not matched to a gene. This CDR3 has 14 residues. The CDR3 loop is CASSRTGGRYGYTF. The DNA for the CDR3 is TGTGCCAGCAGTAGGACAGGGGGCCGCTATGGCTACACCTTC.

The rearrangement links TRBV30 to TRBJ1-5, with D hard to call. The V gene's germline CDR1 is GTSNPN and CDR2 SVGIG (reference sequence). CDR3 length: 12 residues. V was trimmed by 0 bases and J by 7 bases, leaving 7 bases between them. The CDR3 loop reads CAWSVLSQPQHF. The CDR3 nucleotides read TGTGCCTGGAGTGTTCTCTCCCAGCCCCAGCATTTT.

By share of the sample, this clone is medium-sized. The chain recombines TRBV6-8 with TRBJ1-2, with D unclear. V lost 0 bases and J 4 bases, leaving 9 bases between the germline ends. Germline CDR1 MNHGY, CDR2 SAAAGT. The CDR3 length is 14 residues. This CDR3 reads CASSYSRGGYGYTF. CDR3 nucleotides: TGTGCCAGCAGTTACTCTCGGGGAGGCTATGGCTACACCTTC.

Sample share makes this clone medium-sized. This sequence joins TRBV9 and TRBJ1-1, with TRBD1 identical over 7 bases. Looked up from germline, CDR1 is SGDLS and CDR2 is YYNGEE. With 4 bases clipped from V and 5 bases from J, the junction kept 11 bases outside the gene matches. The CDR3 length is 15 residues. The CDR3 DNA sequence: TGTGCCAGCAGCCCCAGGGGGAACAGAAATACTGAAGCTTTCTTT. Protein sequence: CASSPRGNRNTEAFF.

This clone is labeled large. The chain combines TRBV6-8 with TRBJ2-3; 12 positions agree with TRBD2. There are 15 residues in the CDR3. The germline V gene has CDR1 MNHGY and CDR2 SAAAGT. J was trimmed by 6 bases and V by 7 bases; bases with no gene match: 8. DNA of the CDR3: TGTGCCAGCAACCCTACTAGCGGGGGGCGGGATACGCAGTATTTT. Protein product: CASNPTSGGRDTQYF.

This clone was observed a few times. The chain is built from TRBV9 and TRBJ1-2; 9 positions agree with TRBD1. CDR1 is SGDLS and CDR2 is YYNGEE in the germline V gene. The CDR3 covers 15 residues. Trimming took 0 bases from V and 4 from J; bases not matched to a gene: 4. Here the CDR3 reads CASSVEGTGSYGYTF. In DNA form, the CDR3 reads TGTGCCAGCAGCGTAGAAGGGACAGGGAGCTATGGCTACACCTTC.

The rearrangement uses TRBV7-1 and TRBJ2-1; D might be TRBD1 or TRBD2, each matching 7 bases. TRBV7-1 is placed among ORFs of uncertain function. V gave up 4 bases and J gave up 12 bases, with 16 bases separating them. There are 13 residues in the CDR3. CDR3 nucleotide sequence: TGTGCCAGCAGCTTAGATGCGGGGGACAGGCAGTTCTTC. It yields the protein CASSLDAGDRQFF.

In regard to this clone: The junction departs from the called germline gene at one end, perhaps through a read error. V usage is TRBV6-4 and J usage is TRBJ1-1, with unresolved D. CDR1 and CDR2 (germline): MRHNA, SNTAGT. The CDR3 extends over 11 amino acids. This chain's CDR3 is CAISENSGAFF. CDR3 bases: TGTGCCATCAGTGAGAATAGTGGAGCTTTCTTT.

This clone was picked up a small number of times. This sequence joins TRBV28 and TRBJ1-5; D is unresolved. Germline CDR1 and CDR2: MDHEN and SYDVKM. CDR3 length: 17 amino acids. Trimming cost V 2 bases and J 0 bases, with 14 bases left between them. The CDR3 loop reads CASSLGTGVYSNQPQHF. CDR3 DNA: TGTGCCAGCAGTTTAGGAACCGGGGTTTATAGCAATCAGCCCCAGCATTTT.

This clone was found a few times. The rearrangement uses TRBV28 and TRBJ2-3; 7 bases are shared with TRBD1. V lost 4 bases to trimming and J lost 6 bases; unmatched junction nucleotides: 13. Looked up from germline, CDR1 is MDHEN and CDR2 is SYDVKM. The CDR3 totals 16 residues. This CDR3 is CASSSPGQRLGDTQYF. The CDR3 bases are TGTGCCAGCAGTTCCCCGGGACAGCGTCTCGGGGATACGCAGTATTTT. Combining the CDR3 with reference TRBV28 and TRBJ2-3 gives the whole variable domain DVKVTQSSRYLVKRTGEKVFLECVQDMDHENMFWYRQDPGLGLRLIYFSYDVKMKEKGDIPEGYSVSREKKERFSLILESASTNQTSMYLCASSSPGQRLGDTQYFGPGTRLTVL.

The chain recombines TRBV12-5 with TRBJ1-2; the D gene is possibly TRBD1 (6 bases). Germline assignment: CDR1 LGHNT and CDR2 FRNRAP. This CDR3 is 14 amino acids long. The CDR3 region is CASTALTGLYGYTF. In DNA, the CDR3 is TGTGCCAGCACCGCCTTGACAGGCCTCTATGGCTACACCTTC.

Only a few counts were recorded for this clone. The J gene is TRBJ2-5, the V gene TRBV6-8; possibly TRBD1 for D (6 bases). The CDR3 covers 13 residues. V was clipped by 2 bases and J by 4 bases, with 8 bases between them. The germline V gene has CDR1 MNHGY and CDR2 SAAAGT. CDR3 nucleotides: TGTGCCAGCAGTTACATCAGGGGAGAGACCCAGTACTTC. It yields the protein CASSYIRGETQYF.

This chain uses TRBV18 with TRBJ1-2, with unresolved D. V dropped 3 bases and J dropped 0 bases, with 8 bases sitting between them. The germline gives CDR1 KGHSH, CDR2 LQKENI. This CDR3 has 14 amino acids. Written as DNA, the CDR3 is TGTGCCAGCTCACCCAGTGAAGCTAACTATGGCTACACCTTC. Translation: CASSPSEANYGYTF.

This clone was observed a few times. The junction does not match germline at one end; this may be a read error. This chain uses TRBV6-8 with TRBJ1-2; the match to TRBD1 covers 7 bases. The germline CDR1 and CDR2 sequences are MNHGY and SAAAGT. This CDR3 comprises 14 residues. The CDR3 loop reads CAISGGQRNYGYTF. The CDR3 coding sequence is TGTGCCATCAGTGGGGGACAGCGAAACTATGGCTACACCTTC.

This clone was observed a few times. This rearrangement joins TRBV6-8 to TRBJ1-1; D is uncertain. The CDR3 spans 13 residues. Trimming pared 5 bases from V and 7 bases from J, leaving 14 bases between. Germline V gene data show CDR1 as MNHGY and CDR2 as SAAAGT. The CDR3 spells CASSVGIWGEAFF. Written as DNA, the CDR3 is TGTGCCAGCAGTGTGGGCATTTGGGGTGAAGCTTTCTTT.

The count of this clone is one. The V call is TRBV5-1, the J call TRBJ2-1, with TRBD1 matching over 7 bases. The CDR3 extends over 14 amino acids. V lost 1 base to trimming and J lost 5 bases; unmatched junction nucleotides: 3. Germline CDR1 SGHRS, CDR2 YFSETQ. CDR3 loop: CASSLRTGDNEQFF. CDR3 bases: TGCGCCAGCAGCTTGCGAACAGGGGACAATGAGCAGTTCTTC.

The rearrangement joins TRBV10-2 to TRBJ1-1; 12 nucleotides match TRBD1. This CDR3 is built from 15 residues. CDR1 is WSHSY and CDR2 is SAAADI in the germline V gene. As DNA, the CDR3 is TGCGGGGGTGGGACAGGGGGCGTTATGAACACTGAAGCTTTCTTT. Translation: CGGGTGGVMNTEAFF.

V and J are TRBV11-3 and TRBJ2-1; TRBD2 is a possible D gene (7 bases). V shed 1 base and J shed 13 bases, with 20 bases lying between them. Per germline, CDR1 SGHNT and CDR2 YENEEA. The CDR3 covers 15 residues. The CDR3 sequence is CASSLGGRGSEVQFF. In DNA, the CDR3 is TGTGCCAGCAGCTTAGGAGGGAGGGGGTCGGAAGTTCAGTTCTTC.

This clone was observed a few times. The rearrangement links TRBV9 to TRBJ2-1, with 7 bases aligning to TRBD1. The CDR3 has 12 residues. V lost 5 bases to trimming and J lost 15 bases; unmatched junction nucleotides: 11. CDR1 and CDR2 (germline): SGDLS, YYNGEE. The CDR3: CASSSFDRAVFF. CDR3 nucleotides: TGTGCCAGCAGTTCCTTCGACAGGGCTGTGTTCTTC.

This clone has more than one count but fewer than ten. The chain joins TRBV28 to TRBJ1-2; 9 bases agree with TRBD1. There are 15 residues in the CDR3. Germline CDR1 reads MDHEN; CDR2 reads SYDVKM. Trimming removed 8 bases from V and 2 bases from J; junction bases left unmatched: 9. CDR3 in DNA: TGTGCCAGCCTCACCGTGGGGACAGGGAACTATGGCTACACCTTC. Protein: CASLTVGTGNYGYTF.

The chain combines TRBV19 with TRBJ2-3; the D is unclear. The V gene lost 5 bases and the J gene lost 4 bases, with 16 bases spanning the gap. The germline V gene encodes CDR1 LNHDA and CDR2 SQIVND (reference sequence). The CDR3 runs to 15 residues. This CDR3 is CASSSGFLVADTQYF. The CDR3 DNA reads TGTGCCAGTAGTTCCGGATTCCTAGTGGCAGATACGCAGTATTTT.

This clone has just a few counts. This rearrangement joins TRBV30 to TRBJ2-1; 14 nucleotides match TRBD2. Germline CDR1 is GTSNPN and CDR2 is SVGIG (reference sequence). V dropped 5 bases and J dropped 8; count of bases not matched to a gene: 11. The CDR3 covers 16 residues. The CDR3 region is CAWDPTGTSGGDEQFF. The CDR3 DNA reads TGTGCCTGGGACCCAACCGGGACTAGCGGGGGTGATGAGCAGTTCTTC.

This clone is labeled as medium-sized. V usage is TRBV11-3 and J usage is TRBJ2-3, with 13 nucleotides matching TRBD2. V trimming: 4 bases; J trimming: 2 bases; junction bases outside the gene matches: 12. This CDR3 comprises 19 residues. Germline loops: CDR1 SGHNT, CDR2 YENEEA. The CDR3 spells CASSSIIGLAGEVTDTQYF. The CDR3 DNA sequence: TGTGCCAGCAGCTCTATCATCGGACTAGCGGGGGAAGTCACAGATACGCAGTATTTT.

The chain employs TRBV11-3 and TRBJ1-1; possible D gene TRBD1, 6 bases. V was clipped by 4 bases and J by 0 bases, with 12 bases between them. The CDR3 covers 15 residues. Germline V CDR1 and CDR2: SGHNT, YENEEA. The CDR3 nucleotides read TGTGCCAGCAGCTCCTGGACAGTCATGAACACTGAAGCTTTCTTT. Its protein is CASSSWTVMNTEAFF.

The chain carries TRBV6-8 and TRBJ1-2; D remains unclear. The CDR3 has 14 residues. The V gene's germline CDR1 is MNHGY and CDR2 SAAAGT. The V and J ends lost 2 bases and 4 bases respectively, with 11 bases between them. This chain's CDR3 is CASSYGGEAYGYTF. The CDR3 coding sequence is TGTGCCAGCAGTTACGGAGGAGAGGCCTATGGCTACACCTTC.